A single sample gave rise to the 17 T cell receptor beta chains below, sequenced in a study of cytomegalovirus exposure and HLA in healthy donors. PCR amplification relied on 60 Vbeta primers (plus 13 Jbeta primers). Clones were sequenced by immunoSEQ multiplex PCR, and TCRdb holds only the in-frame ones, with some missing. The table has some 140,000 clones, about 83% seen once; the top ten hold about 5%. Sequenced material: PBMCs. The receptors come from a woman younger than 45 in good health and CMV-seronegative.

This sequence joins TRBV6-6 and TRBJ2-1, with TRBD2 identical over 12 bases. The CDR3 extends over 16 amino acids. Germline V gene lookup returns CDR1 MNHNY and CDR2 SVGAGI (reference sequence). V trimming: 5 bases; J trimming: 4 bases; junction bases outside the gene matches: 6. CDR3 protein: CASSDWTSGVYNEQFF. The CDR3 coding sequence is TGTGCCAGCAGTGACTGGACTAGCGGGGTATACAATGAGCAGTTCTTC.

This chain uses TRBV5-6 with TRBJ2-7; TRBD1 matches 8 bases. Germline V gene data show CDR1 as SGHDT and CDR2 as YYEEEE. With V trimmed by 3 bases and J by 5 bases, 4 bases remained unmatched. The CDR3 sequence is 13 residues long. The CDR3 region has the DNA TGTGCCAGCAGCTCCGGACAGGGCGACGAGCAGTACTTC. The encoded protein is CASSSGQGDEQYF.

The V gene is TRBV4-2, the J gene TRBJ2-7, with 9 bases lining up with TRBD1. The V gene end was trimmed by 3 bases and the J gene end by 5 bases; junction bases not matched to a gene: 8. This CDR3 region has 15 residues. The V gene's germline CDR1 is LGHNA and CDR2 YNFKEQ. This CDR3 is CASSQPGTGSNEQYF. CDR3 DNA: TGTGCCAGCAGCCAGCCCGGGACAGGGTCAAACGAGCAGTACTTC.

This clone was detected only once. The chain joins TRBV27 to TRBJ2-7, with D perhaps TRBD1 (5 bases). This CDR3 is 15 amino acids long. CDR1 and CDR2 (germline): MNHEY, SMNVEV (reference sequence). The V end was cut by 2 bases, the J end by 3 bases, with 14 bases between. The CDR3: CASSLAGHGVYEQYF. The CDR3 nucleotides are TGTGCCAGCAGTTTAGCCGGACATGGGGTCTACGAGCAGTACTTC.

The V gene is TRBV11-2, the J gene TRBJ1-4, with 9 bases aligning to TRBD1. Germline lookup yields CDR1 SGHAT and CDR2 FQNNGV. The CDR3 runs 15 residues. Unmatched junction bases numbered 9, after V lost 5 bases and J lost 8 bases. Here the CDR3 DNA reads TGTGCCAGCAGCCTTTCGAGGGACAGGGCCGAAAAACTGTTTTTT. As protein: CASSLSRDRAEKLFF.

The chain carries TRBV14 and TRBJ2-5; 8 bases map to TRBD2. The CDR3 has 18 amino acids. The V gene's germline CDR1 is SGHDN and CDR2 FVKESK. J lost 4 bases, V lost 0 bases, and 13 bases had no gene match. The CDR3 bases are TGTGCCAGCAGCCAAGATTCCTTATGGCGGGAGGTTCGAGAGACCCAGTACTTC. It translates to CASSQDSLWREVRETQYF.

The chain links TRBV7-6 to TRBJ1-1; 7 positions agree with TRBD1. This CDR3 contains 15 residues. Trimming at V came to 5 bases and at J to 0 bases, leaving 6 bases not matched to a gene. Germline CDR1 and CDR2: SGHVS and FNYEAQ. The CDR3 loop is CASSPQTGVNTEAFF. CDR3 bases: TGTGCCAGCAGCCCTCAAACAGGGGTGAACACTGAAGCTTTCTTT.

The CDR3: CASSLEGGRAYNEQFF. In DNA, the CDR3 is TGCGCCAGCAGCTTGGAAGGCGGGAGGGCCTACAATGAGCAGTTCTTC. This chain connects TRBV5-1 to TRBJ2-1, with TRBD2 matching over 9 bases. The CDR3 consists of 16 residues. Germline V CDR1 and CDR2: SGHRS, YFSETQ. The V and J ends lost 0 bases and 2 bases, in that order; junction bases with no gene match: 3.

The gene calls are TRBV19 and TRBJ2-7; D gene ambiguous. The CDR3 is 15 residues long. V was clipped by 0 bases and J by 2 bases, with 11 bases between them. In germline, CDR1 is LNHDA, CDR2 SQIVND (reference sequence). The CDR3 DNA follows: TGTGCCAGTAGTATAGACATCCTGGGCACCTACGAGCAGTACTTC. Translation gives CASSIDILGTYEQYF.

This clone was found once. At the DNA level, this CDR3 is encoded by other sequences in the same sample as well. The CDR3 DNA reads as TGTGCCTGGAGTAGACAGGGGCGAGAGACCCAGTACTTC. The encoded protein is CAWSRQGRETQYF. The genes are TRBV30 and TRBJ2-5, with TRBD1 matching over 8 bases. The CDR3 has 13 amino acids. The germline V gene encodes CDR1 GTSNPN and CDR2 SVGIG (reference sequence). V trimming: 2 bases; J trimming: 4 bases; junction bases outside the gene matches: 3.

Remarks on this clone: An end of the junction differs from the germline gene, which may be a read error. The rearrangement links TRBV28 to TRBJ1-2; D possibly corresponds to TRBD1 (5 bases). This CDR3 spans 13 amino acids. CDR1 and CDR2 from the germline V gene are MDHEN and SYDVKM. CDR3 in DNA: TGTGCCAGCAGTTTAGCGGGGCCCTATGGCCACACCTTC. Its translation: CASSLAGPYGHTF.

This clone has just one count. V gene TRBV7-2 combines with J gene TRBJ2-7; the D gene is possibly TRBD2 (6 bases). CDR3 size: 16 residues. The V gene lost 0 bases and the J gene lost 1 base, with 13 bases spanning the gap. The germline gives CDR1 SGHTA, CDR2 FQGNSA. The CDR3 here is CASSLAPPGLSYEQYF. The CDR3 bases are TGTGCCAGCAGCTTAGCGCCTCCGGGACTTTCCTACGAGCAGTACTTC.

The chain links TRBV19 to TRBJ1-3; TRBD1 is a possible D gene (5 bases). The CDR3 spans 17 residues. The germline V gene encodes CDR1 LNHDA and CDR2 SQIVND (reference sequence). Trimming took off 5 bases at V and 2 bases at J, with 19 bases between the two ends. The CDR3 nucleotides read TGTGCCAGTAGTTCACCGATTTGGGAGGGGACTGGAAACACCATATATTTT. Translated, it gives CASSSPIWEGTGNTIYF. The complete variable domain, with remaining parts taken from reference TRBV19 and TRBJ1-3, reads DGGITQSPKYLFRKEGQNVTLSCEQNLNHDAMYWYRQDPGQGLRLIYYSQIVNDFQKGDIAEGYSVSREKKESFPLTVTSAQKNPTAFYLCASSSPIWEGTGNTIYFGEGSWLTVV.

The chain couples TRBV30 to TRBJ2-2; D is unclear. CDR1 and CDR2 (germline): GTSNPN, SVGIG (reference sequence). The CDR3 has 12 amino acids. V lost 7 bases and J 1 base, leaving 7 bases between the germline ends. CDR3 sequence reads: CAFVMNTGELFF. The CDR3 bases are TGTGCCTTCGTTATGAACACCGGGGAGCTGTTTTTT.

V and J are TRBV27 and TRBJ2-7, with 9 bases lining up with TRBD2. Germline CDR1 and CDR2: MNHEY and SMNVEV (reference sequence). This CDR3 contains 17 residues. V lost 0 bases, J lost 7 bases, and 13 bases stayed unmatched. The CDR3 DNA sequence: TGTGCCAGCAGTTTATCCCCTACGGCGGGAGGGCCTGAGGAGCAGTACTTC. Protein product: CASSLSPTAGGPEEQYF.

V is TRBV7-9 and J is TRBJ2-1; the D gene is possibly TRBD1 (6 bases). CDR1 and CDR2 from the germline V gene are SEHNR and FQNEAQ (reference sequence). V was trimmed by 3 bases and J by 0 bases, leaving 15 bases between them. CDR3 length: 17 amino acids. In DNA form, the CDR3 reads TGTGCCAGCAGCTTTCGAAGGGACACGAGCTCCTACAATGAGCAGTTCTTC. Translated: CASSFRRDTSSYNEQFF.

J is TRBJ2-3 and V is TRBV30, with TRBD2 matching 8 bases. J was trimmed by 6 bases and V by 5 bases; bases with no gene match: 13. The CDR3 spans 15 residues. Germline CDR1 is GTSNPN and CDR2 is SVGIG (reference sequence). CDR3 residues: CAWAPEAGVVDTQYF. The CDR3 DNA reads TGTGCCTGGGCCCCCGAAGCGGGAGTTGTCGATACGCAGTATTTT. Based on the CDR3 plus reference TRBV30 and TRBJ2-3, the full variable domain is SQTIHQWPATLVQPVGSPLSLECTVEGTSNPNLYWYRQAAGRGLQLLFYSVGIGQISSEVPQNLSASRPQDRQFILSSKKLLLSDSGFYLCAWAPEAGVVDTQYFGPGTRLTVL.